These T cell receptor beta chains were read from a single sample in a study of shared clonotypes between healthy human individuals. Assay: immunoSEQ multiplex PCR; the TCRdb copy retains only in-frame clones and omits some. The sample holds under 650,000 clones; roughly 95% are singletons and the top ten take less than 0.06%. The sample comprised naive CD4+ T cells sorted from blood. The receptors come from a young woman in good health. Both conserved end residues are part of each CDR3. The order of the fields is D gene, J gene, clone size, V gene, CDR3 protein, CDR3 DNA. The D gene is left open where the match is weak. Size is omitted from some rows. Given values are once, few, many or a class for expanded clones.

>TRBD2|TRBJ2-2|.|TRBV4-1
CASSRGLAETNTGELFF
TGCGCCAGCAGCCGAGGACTAGCAGAGACGAACACCGGGGAGCTGTTTTTT
>TRBD1|TRBJ2-7|.|TRBV9
CASSARQGPSEQYF
TGTGCCAGCAGCGCCCGACAGGGCCCCTCTGAGCAGTACTTC
>TRBD1|TRBJ1-5|once|TRBV5-3
CARSTADRGQPQHF
TGTGCCAGAAGTACGGCTGACAGGGGCCAGCCCCAGCATTTT
>TRBD2|TRBJ2-4|.|TRBV30
CAWSTGGGTKNIQYF
TGTGCCTGGAGTACAGGCGGGGGAACCAAAAACATTCAGTACTTC
>TRBD2|TRBJ2-3|.|TRBV6-5
CASGEGLYTQYF
TGTGCCAGCGGGGAGGGCCTCTATACGCAGTATTTT
>TRBD2|TRBJ2-1|.|TRBV18
CASSPVGSGRASNEQFF
TGTGCCAGCTCACCAGTTGGTAGCGGGAGGGCATCGAATGAGCAGTTCTTC
>TRBD2|TRBJ2-5|.|TRBV13
CASSLALRGGQKTQYF
TGTGCCAGCAGCTTAGCTTTGCGGGGGGGTCAGAAGACCCAGTACTTC
>.|TRBJ2-6|.|TRBV6-5
CASTTDHSGANVLTF
TGTGCCAGCACTACCGACCACTCTGGGGCCAACGTCCTGACTTTC
>TRBD1|TRBJ2-7|.|TRBV29-1
CSVDDPRQGYEQYF
TGCAGCGTTGATGATCCGCGACAGGGCTACGAGCAGTACTTC
>.|TRBJ2-1|.|TRBV27
CASSLTAGLLNEQFF
TGTGCCAGCAGTTTAACGGCAGGACTCTTGAATGAGCAGTTCTTC
>.|TRBJ1-2|.|TRBV18
CASSRQGEGGYTF
TGTGCCAGCTCACGGCAGGGTGAGGGTGGCTACACCTTC
>TRBD1|TRBJ1-5|.|TRBV28
CASSLLTFKDRDQPQHF
TGTGCCAGCAGTTTACTAACCTTCAAAGACAGGGATCAGCCCCAGCATTTT
>TRBD1|TRBJ2-7|.|TRBV5-6
CASSSTGTDLYEQYF
TGTGCCAGCAGCTCCACCGGGACAGACCTTTACGAGCAGTACTTC
>TRBD1|TRBJ1-2|.|TRBV20-1
CSAPDRAGYTF
TGCAGTGCGCCTGACAGGGCCGGCTACACCTTC
>.|TRBJ1-1|.|TRBV2
CASSGDALMNTEAFF
TGTGCCAGCAGTGGCGATGCACTTATGAACACTGAAGCTTTCTTT
>.|TRBJ2-5|.|TRBV7-7
CASSLVGGYGETQYF
TGTGCCAGCAGCTTAGTAGGGGGTTATGGGGAGACCCAGTACTTC
>TRBD2|TRBJ2-7|.|TRBV6-1
CASSEIAGAYEQYF
TGTGCCAGCAGTGAAATAGCGGGAGCCTACGAGCAGTACTTC
>.|TRBJ2-1|.|TRBV15
CATSRDRRIRDDNEQFF
TGTGCCACCAGCAGAGATCGTCGGATCCGGGATGATAATGAGCAGTTCTTC
>.|TRBJ2-2|.|TRBV9
CASSSYRATGELFF
TGTGCCAGCAGCTCTTACAGGGCCACCGGGGAGCTGTTTTTT
>TRBD2|TRBJ2-3|.|TRBV7-9
CASSLASLAAYTDTQYF
TGTGCCAGCAGCTTAGCGTCGCTAGCGGCTTACACAGATACGCAGTATTTT
>.|TRBJ1-2|.|TRBV5-4
CASRVGGQNYGYTF
TGTGCCAGCAGGGTCGGGGGGCAGAACTATGGCTACACCTTC
>.|TRBJ2-3|.|TRBV30
CAGARGVFTDTQYF
TGTGCCGGTGCGAGGGGCGTATTCACAGATACGCAGTATTTT
>TRBD1|TRBJ1-6|.|TRBV7-2
CASSLALRTGHNSPLHF
TGTGCCAGCAGCTTAGCCTTGCGGACAGGGCATAATTCACCCCTCCACTTT
>.|TRBJ2-7|.|TRBV11-2
CASRPSLGVPYEQYF
TGTGCCAGCAGGCCGAGTCTGGGGGTTCCCTACGAGCAGTACTTC
>.|TRBJ2-7|once|TRBV28
CASSLPLGRYEQYF
TGTGCCAGCAGTTTACCGTTGGGTCGCTACGAGCAGTACTTC
>TRBD1|TRBJ2-5|.|TRBV9
CASSASRDRAYQQYF
TGTGCCAGCAGCGCGAGCCGGGACAGGGCCTATCAGCAGTACTTC
>.|TRBJ1-2|.|TRBV18
CASSPDELGYTF
TGTGCCAGCTCACCTGACGAGCTTGGCTACACCTTC
>.|TRBJ2-7|.|TRBV28
CASSLPTVYEQYF
TGTGCCAGCAGTCTCCCGACAGTCTACGAGCAGTACTTC
>TRBD1|TRBJ2-7|.|TRBV18
CASSTQGSTYEQYF
TGTGCCAGCTCGACACAGGGGTCCACCTACGAGCAGTACTTC
>.|TRBJ1-2|.|TRBV10-3
CAISEENSPVYGYTF
TGTGCCATCAGTGAGGAAAACAGCCCTGTCTATGGCTACACCTTC
>.|TRBJ2-7|.|TRBV6-1
CASRLGIYEQYF
TGTGCCAGCAGACTCGGGATCTACGAGCAGTACTTC
>TRBD2|TRBJ2-1|.|TRBV5-6
CASSSLLAVSYNEQFF
TGTGCCAGCAGCTCGCTTCTAGCGGTGTCCTACAATGAGCAGTTCTTC
>.|TRBJ2-1|.|TRBV18
CASSPGGLEQFF
TGTGCCAGCTCACCAGGAGGTCTTGAGCAGTTCTTC
>TRBD1|TRBJ1-4|.|TRBV4-1
CASSQAEGQGAEKLFF
TGCGCCAGCAGCCAAGCGGAGGGGCAGGGGGCCGAAAAACTGTTTTTT
>TRBD1|TRBJ1-1|.|TRBV15
CATRLGQSTEAFF
TGTGCCACCAGGTTGGGACAGTCCACTGAAGCTTTCTTT
>.|TRBJ1-1|.|TRBV28
CASLAGREAFF
TGTGCCAGCCTAGCCGGGCGGGAAGCTTTCTTT
>.|TRBJ2-7|.|TRBV28
CASSLAGTPMGEQYF
TGTGCCAGCAGTTTAGCCGGGACACCGATGGGCGAGCAGTACTTC
>TRBD2|TRBJ2-6|.|TRBV2
CASSRTLAGRSGANVLTF
TGTGCCAGCAGCCGAACGCTAGCGGGTCGCTCTGGGGCCAACGTCCTGACTTTC